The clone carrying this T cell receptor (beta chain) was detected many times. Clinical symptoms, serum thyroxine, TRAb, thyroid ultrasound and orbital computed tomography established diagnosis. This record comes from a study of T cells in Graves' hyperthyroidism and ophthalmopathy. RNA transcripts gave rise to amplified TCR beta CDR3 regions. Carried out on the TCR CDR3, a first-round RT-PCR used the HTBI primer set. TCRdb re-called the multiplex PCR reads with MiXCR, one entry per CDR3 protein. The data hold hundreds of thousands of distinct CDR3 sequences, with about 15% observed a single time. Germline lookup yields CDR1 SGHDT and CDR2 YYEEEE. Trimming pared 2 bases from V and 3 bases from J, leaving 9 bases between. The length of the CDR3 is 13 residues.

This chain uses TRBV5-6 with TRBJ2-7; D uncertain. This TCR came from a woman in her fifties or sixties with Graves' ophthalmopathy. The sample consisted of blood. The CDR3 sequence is CASSLDRSYEQYF. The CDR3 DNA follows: TGTGCCAGCAGCTTAGATCGGAGCTACGAGCAGTACTTC. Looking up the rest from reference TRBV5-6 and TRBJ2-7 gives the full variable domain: DAGVTQSPTHLIKTRGQQVTLRCSPKSGHDTVSWYQQALGQGPQFIFQYYEEEERQRGNFPDRFSGHQFPNYSSELNVNALLLGDSALYLCASSLDRSYEQYFGPGTRLTVT.